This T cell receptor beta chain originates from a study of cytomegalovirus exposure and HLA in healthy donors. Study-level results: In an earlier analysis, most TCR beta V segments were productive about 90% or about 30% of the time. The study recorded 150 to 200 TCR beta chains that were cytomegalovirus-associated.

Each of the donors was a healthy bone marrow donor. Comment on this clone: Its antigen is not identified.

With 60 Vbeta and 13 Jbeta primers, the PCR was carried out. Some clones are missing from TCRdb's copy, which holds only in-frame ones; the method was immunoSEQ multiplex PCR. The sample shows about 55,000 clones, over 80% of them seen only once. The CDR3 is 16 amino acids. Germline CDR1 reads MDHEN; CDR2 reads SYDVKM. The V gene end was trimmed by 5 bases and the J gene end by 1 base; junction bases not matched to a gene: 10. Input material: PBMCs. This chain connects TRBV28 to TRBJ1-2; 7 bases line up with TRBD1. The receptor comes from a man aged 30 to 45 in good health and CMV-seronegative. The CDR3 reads CASSRLGTAFNYGYTF. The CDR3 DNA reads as TGTGCCAGCAGTAGGCTAGGGACAGCTTTTAACTATGGCTACACCTTC.